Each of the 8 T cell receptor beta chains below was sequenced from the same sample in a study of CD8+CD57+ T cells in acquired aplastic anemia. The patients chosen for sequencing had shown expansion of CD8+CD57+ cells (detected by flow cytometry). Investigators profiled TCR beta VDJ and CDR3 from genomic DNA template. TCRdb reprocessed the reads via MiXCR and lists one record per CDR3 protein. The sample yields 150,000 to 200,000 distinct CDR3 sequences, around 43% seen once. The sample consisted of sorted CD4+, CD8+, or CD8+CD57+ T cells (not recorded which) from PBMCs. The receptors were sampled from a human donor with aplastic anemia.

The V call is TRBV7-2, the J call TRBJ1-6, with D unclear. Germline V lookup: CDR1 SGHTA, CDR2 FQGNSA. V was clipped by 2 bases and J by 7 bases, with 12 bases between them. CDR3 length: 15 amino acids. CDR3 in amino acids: CASSLIPYQNSPLHF. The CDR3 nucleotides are TGTGCCAGCAGCTTAATCCCGTACCAGAATTCACCCCTCCACTTT.

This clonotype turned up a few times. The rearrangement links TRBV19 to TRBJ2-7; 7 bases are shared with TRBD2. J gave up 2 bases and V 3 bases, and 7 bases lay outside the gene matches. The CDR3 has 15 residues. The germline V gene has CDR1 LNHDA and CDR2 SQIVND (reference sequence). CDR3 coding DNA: TGTGCCAGTAGTATCTTGGGCGGGGGACCCTACGAGCAGTACTTC. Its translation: CASSILGGGPYEQYF.

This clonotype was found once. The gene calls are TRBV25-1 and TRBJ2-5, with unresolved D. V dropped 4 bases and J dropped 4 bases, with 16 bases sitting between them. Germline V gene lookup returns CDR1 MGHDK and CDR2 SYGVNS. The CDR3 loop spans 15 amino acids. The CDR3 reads CASSAEHFSAETQYF. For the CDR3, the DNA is TGTGCCAGCAGTGCGGAACACTTTTCGGCAGAGACCCAGTACTTC.

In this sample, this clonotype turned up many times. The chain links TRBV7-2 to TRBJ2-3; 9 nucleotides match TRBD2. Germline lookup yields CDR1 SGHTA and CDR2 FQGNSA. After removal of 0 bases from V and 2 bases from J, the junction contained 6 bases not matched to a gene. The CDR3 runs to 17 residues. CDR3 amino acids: CASSLALAGGPTDTQYF. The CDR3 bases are TGTGCCAGCAGCTTAGCGCTCGCGGGGGGGCCCACAGATACGCAGTATTTT.

CDR3 region: CASRVAGGVQETQYF. CDR3 DNA sequence: TGTGCCAGCAGGGTAGCGGGGGGCGTCCAAGAGACCCAGTACTTC. The chain is built from TRBV2 and TRBJ2-5; TRBD2 matches 10 bases. Trimming at V came to 6 bases and at J to 1 base, leaving 5 bases not matched to a gene. The V gene's germline CDR1 is SNHLY and CDR2 FYNNEI. CDR3 size: 15 residues.

The CDR3 is CSASSRQGGQPQHF. DNA for the CDR3: TGCAGTGCTAGTAGCAGACAGGGGGGTCAGCCCCAGCATTTT. This rearrangement joins TRBV20-1 to TRBJ1-5; 9 bases match TRBD1. The V gene's germline CDR1 is DFQATT and CDR2 SNEGSKA (reference sequence). This CDR3 contains 14 residues. V dropped 3 bases and J dropped 6; count of bases not matched to a gene: 6.

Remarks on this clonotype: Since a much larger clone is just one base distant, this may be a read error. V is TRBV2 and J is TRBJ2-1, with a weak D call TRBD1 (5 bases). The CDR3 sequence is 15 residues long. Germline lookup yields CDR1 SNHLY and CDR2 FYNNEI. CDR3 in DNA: TGTGCCAGCAGCCGACGACAGAGCTCCTGCAATGAGCAGTTCTTC. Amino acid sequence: CASSRRQSSCNEQFF.

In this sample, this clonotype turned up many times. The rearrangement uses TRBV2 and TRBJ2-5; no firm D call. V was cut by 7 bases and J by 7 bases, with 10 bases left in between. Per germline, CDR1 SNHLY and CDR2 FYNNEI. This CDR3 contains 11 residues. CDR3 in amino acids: CASTPWGTQYF. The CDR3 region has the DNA TGTGCCAGCACCCCTTGGGGGACCCAGTACTTC. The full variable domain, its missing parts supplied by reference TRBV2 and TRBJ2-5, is EPEVTQTPSHQVTQMGQEVILRCVPISNHLYFYWYRQILGQKVEFLVSFYNNEISEKSEIFDDQFSVERPDGSNFTLKIRSTKLEDSAMYFCASTPWGTQYFGPGTRLLVL.